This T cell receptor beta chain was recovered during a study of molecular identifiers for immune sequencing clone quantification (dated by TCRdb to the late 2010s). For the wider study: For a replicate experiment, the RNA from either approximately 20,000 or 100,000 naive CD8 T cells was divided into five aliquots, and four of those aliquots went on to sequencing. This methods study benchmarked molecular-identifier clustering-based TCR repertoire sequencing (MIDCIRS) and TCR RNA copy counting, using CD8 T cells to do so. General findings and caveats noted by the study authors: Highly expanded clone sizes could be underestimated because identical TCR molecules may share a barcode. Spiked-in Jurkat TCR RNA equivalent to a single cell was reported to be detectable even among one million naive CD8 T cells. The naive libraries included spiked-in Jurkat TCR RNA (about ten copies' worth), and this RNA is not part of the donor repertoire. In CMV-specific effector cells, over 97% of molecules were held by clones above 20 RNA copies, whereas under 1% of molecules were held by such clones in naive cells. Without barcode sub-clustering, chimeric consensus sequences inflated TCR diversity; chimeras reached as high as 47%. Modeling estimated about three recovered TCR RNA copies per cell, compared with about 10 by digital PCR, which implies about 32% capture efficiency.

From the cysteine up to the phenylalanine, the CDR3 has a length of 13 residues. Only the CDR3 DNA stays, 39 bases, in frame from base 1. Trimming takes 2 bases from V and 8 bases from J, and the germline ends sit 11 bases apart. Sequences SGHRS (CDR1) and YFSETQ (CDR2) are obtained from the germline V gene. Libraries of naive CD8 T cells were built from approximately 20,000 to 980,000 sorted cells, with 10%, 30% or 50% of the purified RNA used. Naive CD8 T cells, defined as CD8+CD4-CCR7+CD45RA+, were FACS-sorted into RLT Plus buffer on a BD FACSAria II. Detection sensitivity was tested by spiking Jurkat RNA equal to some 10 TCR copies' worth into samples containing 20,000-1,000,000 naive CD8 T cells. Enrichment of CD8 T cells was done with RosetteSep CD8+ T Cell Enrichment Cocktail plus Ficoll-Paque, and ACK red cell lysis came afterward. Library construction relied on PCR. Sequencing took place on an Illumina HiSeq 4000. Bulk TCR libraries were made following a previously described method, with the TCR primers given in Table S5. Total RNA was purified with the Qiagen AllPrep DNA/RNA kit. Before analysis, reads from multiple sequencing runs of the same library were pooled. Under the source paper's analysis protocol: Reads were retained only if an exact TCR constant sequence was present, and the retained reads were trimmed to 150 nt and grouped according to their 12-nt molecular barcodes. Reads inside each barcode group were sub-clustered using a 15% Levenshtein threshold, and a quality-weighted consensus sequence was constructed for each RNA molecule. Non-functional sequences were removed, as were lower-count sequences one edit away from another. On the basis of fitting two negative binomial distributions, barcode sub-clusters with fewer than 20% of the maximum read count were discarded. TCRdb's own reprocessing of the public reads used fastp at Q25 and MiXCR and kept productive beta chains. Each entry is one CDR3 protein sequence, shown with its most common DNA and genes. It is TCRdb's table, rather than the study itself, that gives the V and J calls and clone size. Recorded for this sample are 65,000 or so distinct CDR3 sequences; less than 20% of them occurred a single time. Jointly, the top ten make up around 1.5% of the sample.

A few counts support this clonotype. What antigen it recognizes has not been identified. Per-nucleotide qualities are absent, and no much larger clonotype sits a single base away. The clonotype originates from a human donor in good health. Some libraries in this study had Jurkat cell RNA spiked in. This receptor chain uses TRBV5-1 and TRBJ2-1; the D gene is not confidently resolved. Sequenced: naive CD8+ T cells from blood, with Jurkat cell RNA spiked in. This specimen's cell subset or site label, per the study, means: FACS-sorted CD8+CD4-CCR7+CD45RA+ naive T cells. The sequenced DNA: TGCGCCAGCAGCTTTCTTAGTGGTTATGAGCAGTTCTTC. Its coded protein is CASSFLSGYEQFF.